The TCR beta chain under discussion was sequenced for a study of immune cell composition in non-small cell lung cancer. Whole-study results and caveats: Squamous lung tumours showed higher top 10 clone scores and clonality than adenocarcinomas. Adenocarcinomas with higher top tumour-associated clone frequency had more reactive TILs. Tumour-associated clones >0.5% occurred in 25% to 35% of adenocarcinomas, roughly 80% of squamous.

Frozen unsorted single-cell suspensions supplied the genomic DNA. The method was immunoSEQ multiplex PCR; TCRdb's version includes in-frame clones alone and lacks a portion of them. The sample holds 11,000 to 15,000 clones, 73% seen once. This clone was counted a few times. Its target is unknown. The source of this sequence is a human donor with non-small cell lung cancer. Sequencing input: lung tumor tissue.

The CDR3 protein is CANRTGPYGYTF. The CDR3 nucleotides are TGTGCCAACCGGACAGGGCCCTATGGCTACACCTTC. The chain links TRBV25-1 to TRBJ1-2; 8 bases are a match to TRBD1. V shed 10 bases and J 4 bases; nucleotides not matched to a gene: 5. This CDR3 contains 12 residues. Looked up from germline, CDR1 is MGHDK and CDR2 is SYGVNS.